What follows are 3 T cell receptor beta chains derived from one specimen sequenced in a study of T cells in Graves' hyperthyroidism and ophthalmopathy. Amplified TCR beta CDR3 regions derived from RNA transcripts. HTBI primers were the set used in a first-round RT-PCR of the TCR CDR3. Each CDR3 protein is one row after TCRdb ran MiXCR on the multiplex PCR reads. The sample yields approximately 300,000 distinct CDR3 sequences, roughly 20% seen once. The specimen sequenced was blood. Source of these receptors: a man aged 45-60 years with Graves' ophthalmopathy.

This sequence joins TRBV19 and TRBJ2-7, with 8 bases aligning to TRBD1. The CDR3 has 14 residues. V gave up 3 bases and J gave up 5 bases; unmatched junction bases: 6. Germline V gene data show CDR1 as LNHDA and CDR2 as SQIVND (reference sequence). As DNA, the CDR3 is TGTGCCAGTAGTATCCGGACAGGGACAAACGAGCAGTACTTC. It encodes CASSIRTGTNEQYF.

The sample holds a few counts of this clonotype. This sequence joins TRBV5-1 and TRBJ2-2; D is uncertain. Trimming cost V 1 base and J 0 bases, with 10 bases left between them. The CDR3 is made up of 16 amino acids. Germline lookup yields CDR1 SGHRS and CDR2 YFSETQ. CDR3 loop: CASSLRSAANTGELFF. The CDR3 DNA is TGCGCCAGCAGCTTGAGGTCGGCCGCGAACACCGGGGAGCTGTTTTTT.

At least ten counts were recorded for this clonotype. The chain links TRBV20-1 to TRBJ2-3, with 11 bases identical to TRBD2. This CDR3 comprises 15 residues. Trimming at V came to 5 bases and at J to 2 bases, leaving 6 bases not matched to a gene. The germline CDR1 and CDR2 sequences are DFQATT and SNEGSKA (reference sequence). This CDR3 is CSAASLAGDTDTQYF. CDR3 in DNA: TGCAGTGCTGCCTCACTAGCGGGAGACACAGATACGCAGTATTTT.